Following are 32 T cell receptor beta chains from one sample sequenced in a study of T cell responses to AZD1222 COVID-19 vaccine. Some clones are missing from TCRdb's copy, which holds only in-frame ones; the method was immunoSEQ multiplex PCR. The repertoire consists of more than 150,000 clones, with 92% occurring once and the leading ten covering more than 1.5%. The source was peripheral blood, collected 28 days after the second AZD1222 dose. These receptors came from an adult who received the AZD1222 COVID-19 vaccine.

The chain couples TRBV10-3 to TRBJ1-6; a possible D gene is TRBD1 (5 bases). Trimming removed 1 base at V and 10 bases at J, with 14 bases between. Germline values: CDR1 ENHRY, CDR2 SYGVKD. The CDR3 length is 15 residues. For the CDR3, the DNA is TGTGCCATCAGTGAGTTTGTCAGGGATGGATCACCCCTCCACTTT. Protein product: CAISEFVRDGSPLHF.

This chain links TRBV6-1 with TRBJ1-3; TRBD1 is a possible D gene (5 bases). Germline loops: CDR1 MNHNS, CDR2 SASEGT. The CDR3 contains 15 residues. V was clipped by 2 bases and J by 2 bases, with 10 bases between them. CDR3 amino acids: CASSEQGPPGNTIYF. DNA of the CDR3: TGTGCCAGCAGTGAACAGGGTCCTCCTGGAAACACCATATATTTT.

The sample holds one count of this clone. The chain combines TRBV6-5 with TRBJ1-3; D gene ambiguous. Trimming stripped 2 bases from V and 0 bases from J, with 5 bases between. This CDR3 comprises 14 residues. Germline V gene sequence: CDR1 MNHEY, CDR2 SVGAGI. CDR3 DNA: TGTGCCAGCAGTTACGGATCCTCTGGAAACACCATATATTTT. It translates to CASSYGSSGNTIYF.

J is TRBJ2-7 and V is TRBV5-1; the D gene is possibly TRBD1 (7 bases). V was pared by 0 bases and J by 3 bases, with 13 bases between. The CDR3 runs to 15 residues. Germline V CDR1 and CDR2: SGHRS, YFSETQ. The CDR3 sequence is CASSLGSGGIYEQYF. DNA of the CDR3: TGCGCCAGCAGCTTGGGGTCAGGGGGGATCTACGAGCAGTACTTC.

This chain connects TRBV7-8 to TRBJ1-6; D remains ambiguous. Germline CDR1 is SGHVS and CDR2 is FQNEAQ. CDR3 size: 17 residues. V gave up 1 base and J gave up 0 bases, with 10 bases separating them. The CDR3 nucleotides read TGTGCCAGCAGCTTAGACGGGAAACCCTCCTATAATTCACCCCTCCACTTT. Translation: CASSLDGKPSYNSPLHF.

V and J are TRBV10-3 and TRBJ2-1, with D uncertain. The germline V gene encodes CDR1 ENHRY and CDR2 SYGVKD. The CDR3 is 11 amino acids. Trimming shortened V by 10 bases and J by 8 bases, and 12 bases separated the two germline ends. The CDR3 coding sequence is TGTGCCACCGCTGTCGGCCATGAGCAGTTCTTC. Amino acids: CATAVGHEQFF.

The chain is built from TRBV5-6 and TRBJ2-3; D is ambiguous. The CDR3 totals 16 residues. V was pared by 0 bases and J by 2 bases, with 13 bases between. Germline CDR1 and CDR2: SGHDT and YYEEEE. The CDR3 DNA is TGTGCCAGCAGCTTGGCTCCAGAGGCATACACAGATACGCAGTATTTT. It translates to CASSLAPEAYTDTQYF.

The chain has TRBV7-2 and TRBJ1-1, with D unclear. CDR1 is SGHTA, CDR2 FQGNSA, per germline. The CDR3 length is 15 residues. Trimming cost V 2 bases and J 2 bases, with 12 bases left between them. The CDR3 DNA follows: TGTGCCAGCAGCTTAAACGCAGGTGAAAACACTGAAGCTTTCTTT. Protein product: CASSLNAGENTEAFF. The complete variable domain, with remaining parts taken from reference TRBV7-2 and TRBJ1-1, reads GAGVSQSPSNKVTEKGKDVELRCDPISGHTALYWYRQSLGQGLEFLIYFQGNSAPDKSGLPSDRFSAERTGGSVSTLTIQRTQQEDSAVYLCASSLNAGENTEAFFGQGTRLTVV.

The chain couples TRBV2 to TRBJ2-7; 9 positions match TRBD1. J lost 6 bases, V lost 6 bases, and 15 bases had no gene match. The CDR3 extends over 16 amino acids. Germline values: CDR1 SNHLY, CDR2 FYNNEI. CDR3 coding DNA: TGTGCCAGCAGCCTCCGCGGGGGACAGGGTCCTCCCGAGCAGTACTTC. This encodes CASSLRGGQGPPEQYF.

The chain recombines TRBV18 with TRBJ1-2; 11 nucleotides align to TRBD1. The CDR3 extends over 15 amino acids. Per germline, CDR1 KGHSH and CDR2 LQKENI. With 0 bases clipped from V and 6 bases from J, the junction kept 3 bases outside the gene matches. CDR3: CASSPPKGQGDGYTF. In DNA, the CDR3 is TGTGCCAGCTCACCACCTAAGGGACAGGGGGATGGCTACACCTTC.

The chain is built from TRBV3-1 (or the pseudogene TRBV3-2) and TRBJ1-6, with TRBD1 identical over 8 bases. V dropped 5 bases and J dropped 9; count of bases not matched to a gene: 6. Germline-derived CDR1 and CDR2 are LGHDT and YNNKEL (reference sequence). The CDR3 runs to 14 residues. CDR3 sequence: CASSYRTGTSPLHF. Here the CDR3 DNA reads TGTGCCAGCAGCTATCGGACAGGGACTTCACCCCTCCACTTT.

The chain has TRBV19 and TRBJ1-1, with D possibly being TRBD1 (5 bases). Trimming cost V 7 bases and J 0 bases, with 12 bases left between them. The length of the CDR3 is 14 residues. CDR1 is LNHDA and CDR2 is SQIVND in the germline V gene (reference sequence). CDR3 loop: CASIDGHMNTEAFF. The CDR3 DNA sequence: TGTGCCAGTATAGACGGACACATGAACACTGAAGCTTTCTTT.

The CDR3 loop is CASSVDGRLTDTQYF. As DNA, the CDR3 is TGTGCCAGCAGCGTAGATGGACGTCTCACGGATACGCAGTATTTT. V and J are TRBV9 and TRBJ2-3, with no clear D. Germline V gives CDR1 SGDLS, CDR2 YYNGEE. This CDR3 comprises 15 residues. V lost 0 bases to trimming and J lost 6 bases, with 14 bases between them.

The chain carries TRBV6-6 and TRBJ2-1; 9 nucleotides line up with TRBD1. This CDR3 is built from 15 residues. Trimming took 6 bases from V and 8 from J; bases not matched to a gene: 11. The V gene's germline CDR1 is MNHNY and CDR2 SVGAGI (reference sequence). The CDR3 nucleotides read TGTGCCAGCAGAGAGCCGGGACAGGGACTGGATGAGCAGTTCTTC. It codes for CASREPGQGLDEQFF.

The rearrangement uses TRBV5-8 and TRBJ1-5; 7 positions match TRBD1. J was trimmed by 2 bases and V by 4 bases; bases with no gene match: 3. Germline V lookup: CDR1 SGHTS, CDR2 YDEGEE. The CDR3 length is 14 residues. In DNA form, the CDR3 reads TGTGCCAGCAGCGTAGGACAGGGCAATCAGCCCCAGCATTTT. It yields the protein CASSVGQGNQPQHF.

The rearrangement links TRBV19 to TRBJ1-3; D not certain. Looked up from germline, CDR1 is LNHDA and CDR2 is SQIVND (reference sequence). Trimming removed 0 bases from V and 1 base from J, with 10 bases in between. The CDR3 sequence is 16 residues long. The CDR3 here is CASSIEIGGSGNTIYF. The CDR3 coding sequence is TGTGCCAGTAGTATAGAGATCGGAGGTTCTGGAAACACCATATATTTT.

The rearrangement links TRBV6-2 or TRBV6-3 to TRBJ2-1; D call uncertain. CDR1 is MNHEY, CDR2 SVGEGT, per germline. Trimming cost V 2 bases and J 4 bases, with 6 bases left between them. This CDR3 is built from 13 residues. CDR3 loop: CASSYGRYNEQFF. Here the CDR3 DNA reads TGTGCCAGCAGTTACGGCAGGTACAATGAGCAGTTCTTC.

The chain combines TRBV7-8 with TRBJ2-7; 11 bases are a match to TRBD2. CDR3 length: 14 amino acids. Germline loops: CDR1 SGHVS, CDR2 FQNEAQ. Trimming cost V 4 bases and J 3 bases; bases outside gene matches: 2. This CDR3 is CASSSGTSGYEQYF. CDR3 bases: TGTGCCAGCAGCTCAGGGACTAGCGGCTACGAGCAGTACTTC.

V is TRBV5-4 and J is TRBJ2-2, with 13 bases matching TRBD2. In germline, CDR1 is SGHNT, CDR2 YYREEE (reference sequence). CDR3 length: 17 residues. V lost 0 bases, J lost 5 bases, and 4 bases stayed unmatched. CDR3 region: CASSLAGLAGPTGELFF. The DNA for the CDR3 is TGTGCCAGCAGCTTGGCGGGACTAGCGGGACCTACCGGGGAGCTGTTTTTT.

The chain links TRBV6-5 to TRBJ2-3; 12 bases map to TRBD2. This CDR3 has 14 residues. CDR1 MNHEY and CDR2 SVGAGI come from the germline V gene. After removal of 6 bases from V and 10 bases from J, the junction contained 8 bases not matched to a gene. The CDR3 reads CASSLAGGPGAQYF. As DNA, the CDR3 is TGTGCCAGCAGCCTAGCGGGAGGGCCTGGGGCGCAGTATTTT.

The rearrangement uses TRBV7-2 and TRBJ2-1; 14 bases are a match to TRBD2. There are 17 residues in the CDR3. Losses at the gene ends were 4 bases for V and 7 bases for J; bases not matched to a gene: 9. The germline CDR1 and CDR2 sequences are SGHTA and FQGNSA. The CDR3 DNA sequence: TGTGCCAGCAGCTCCCCGGGACTAGCGGGAGCTTGGAATGAGCAGTTCTTC. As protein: CASSSPGLAGAWNEQFF. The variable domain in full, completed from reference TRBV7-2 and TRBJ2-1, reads GAGVSQSPSNKVTEKGKDVELRCDPISGHTALYWYRQSLGQGLEFLIYFQGNSAPDKSGLPSDRFSAERTGGSVSTLTIQRTQQEDSAVYLCASSSPGLAGAWNEQFFGPGTRLTVL.

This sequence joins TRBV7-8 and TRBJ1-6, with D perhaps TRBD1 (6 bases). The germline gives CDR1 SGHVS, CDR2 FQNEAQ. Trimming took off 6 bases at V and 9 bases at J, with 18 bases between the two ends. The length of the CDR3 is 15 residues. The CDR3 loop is CASRGDQGLGSPLHF. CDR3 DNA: TGTGCCAGCAGAGGCGATCAGGGGCTTGGTTCACCCCTCCACTTT. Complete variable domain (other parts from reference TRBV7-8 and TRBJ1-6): GAGVSQSPRYKVAKRGQDVALRCDPISGHVSLFWYQQALGQGPEFLTYFQNEAQLDKSGLPSDRFFAERPEGSVSTLKIQRTQQEDSAVYLCASRGDQGLGSPLHFGNGTRLTVT.

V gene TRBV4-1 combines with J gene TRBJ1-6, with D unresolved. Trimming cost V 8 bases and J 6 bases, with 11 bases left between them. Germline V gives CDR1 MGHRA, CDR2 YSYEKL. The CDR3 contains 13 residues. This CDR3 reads CASRGEGNSPLHF. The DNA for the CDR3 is TGCGCCAGCCGGGGTGAGGGTAATTCACCCCTCCACTTT.

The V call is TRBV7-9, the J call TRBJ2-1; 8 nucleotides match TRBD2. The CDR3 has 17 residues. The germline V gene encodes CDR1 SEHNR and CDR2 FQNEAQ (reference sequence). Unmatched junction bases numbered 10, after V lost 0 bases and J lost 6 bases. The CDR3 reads CASSLASLSGSSNEQFF. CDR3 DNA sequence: TGTGCCAGCAGCTTAGCGAGTCTGAGCGGGAGCAGCAATGAGCAGTTCTTC.

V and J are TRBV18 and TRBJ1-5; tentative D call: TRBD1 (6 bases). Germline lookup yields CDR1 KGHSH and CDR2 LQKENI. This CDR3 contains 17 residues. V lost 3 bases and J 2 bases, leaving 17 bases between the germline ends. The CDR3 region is CASSPTVGGGGNQPQHF. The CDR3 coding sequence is TGTGCCAGCTCACCTACCGTGGGAGGGGGAGGCAATCAGCCCCAGCATTTT.

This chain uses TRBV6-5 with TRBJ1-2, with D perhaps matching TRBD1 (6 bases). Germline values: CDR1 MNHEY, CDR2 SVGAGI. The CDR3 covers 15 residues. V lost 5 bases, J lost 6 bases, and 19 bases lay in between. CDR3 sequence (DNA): TGTGCCAGCAGTAATCTCCCCACAGGGCTGAATGGCTACACCTTC. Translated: CASSNLPTGLNGYTF.

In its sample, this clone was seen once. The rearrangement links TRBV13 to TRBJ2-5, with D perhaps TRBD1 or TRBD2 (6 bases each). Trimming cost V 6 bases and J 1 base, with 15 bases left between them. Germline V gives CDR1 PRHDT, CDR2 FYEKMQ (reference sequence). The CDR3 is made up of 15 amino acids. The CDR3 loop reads CASSRGGTIQETQYF. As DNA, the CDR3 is TGTGCCAGCAGTCGAGGGGGGACCATCCAAGAGACCCAGTACTTC.

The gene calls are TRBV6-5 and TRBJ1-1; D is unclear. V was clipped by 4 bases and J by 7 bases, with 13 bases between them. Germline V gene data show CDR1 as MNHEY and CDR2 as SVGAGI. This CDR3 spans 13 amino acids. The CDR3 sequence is CASSLLPNNEAFF. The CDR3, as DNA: TGTGCCAGCAGTTTACTCCCCAATAATGAAGCTTTCTTT.

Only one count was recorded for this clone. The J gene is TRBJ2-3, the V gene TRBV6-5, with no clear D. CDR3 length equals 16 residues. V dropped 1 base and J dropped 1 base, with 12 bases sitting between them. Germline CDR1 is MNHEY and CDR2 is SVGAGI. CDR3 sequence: CASSYYYTPGTDTQYF. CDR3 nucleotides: TGTGCCAGCAGTTACTACTACACCCCTGGCACAGATACGCAGTATTTT.

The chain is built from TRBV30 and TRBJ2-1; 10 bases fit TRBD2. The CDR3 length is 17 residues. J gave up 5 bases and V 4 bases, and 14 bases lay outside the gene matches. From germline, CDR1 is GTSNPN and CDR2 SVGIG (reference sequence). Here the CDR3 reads CAWISMRTSGTHNEQFF. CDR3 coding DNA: TGTGCCTGGATTTCAATGAGGACTAGCGGTACGCACAATGAGCAGTTCTTC.

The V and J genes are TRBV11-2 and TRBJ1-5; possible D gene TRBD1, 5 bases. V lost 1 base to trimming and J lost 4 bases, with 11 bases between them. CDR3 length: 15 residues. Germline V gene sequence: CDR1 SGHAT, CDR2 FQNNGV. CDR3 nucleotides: TGTGCCAGCAGCTTAGGCGGGGCGGCGAATCAGCCCCAGCATTTT. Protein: CASSLGGAANQPQHF.

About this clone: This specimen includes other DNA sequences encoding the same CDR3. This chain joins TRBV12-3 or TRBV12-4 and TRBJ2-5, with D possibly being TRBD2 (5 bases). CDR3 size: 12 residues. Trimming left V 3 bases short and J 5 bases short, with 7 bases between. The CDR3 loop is CASSFRGETQYF. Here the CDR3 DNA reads TGTGCCAGCAGTTTCCGAGGGGAGACCCAGTACTTC.